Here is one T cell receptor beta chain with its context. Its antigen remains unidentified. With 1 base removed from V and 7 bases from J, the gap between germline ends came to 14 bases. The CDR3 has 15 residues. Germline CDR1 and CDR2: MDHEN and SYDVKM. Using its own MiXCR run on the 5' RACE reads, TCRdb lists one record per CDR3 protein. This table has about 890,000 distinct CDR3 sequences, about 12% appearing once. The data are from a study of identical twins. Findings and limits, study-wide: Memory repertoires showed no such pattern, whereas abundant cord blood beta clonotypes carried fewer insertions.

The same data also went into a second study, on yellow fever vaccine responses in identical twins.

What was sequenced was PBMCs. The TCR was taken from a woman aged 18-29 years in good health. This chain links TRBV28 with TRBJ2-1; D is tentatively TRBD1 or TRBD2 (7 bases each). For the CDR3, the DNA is TGTGCCAGCAGTTTATTGGGCAGGGGGGGAAATGAGCAGTTCTTC. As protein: CASSLLGRGGNEQFF. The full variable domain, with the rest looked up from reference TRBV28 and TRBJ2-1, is DVKVTQSSRYLVKRTGEKVFLECVQDMDHENMFWYRQDPGLGLRLIYFSYDVKMKEKGDIPEGYSVSREKKERFSLILESASTNQTSMYLCASSLLGRGGNEQFFGPGTRLTVL.